This TCR beta chain was sequenced for a study of cytomegalovirus exposure and HLA in healthy donors. Findings and limits, study-wide: Later analysis placed DRB1 highest and HLA-C lowest in TCR association rates, which differed by HLA locus. Listed as cytomegalovirus-associated were roughly 180 TCR beta chains.

In the PCR, 60 Vbeta and 13 Jbeta primers were used. Clones were read by immunoSEQ multiplex PCR, and TCRdb kept only the in-frame ones, dropping some. The sample lists about 160,000 clones, 84% occurring once. A remark on this clone: Antigen specificity is unknown.

Germline loops: CDR1 SGDLS, CDR2 YYNGEE. V gave up 0 bases and J gave up 0 bases, with 10 bases separating them. The CDR3 covers 16 residues. The rearrangement joins TRBV9 to TRBJ2-1; possibly TRBD2 for D (5 bases). The clonotype comes from a young man in good health and CMV-seronegative. Sequencing was done on a sample of PBMCs. The CDR3 region is CASSVEAGSSYNEQFF. The CDR3 region has the DNA TGTGCCAGCAGCGTAGAGGCGGGTAGCTCCTACAATGAGCAGTTCTTC. Variable domain in full (rest from reference TRBV9 and TRBJ2-1): DSGVTQTPKHLITATGQRVTLRCSPRSGDLSVYWYQQSLDQGLQFLIQYYNGEERAKGNILERFSAQQFPDLHSELNLSSLELGDSALYFCASSVEAGSSYNEQFFGPGTRLTVL.